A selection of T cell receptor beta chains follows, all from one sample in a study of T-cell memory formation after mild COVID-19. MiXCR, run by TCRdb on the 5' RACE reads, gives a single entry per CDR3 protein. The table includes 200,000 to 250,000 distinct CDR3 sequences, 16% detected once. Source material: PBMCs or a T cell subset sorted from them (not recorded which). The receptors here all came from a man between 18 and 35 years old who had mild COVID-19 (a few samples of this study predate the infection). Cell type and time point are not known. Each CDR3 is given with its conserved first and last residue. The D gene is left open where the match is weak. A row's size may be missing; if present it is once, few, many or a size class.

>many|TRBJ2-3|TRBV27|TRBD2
TGTGCCAGCAGAAAGCGGGGGGATGACACAGATACGCAGTATTTT
CASRKRGDDTDTQYF
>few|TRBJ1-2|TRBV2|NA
TGTGCCAGCGACAGATTCTATGGCTACACCTTC
CASDRFYGYTF
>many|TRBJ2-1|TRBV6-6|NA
TGTGCCAGCAGCGGGACACCCCACAATGAGCAGTTCTTC
CASSGTPHNEQFF
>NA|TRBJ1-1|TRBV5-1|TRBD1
TGCGCCAGCAGCTTGGCCTACAGGGGGAACACTGAAGCTTTCTTT
CASSLAYRGNTEAFF
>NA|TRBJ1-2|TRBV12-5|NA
TGTGCTAGTGGTTTGCCCCGGGGAGAGGGGCCTAACTATGGCTACACCTTC
CASGLPRGEGPNYGYTF
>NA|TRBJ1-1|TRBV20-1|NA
TGCAGTGCTAGAAATGGGCTGCACACTGAAGCTTTCTTT
CSARNGLHTEAFF
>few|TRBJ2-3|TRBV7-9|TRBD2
TGTGCCAGCAGCTCCTTGAGCGGGGGGATCACAGATACGCAGTATTTT
CASSSLSGGITDTQYF
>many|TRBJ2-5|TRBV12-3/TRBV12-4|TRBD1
TGTGCCAGCAGTCCCCAGGGGGCCCAAGAGACCCAGTACTTC
CASSPQGAQETQYF
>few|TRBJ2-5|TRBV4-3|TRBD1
TGCGCCAGCAGCCCGATGACAGGGGGCGAGCAGACCCAGTACTTC
CASSPMTGGEQTQYF
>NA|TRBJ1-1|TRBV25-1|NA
TGTGCCAGCAGTGAATATATTAGGGGGACTGAAGCTTTCTTT
CASSEYIRGTEAFF
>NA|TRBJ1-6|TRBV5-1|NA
TGCGCCAGCAGCTTGCAGTACTCCTATAATTCACCCCTCCACTTT
CASSLQYSYNSPLHF
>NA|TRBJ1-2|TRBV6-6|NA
TGTGCCAGCAACCAGGTCGGATCGGACTATGGCTACACCTTC
CASNQVGSDYGYTF
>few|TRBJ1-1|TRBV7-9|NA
TGTGCCAGCAGCTTATACGGTTCTTCTGAAGCTTTCTTT
CASSLYGSSEAFF
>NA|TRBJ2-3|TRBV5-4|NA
TGTGCCAGCAGCTCTCAGGCGGCGGGGACAGATACGCAGTATTTT
CASSSQAAGTDTQYF
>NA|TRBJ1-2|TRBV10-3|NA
TGTGCCATCAGTGAGGGGCCGGGAGAAAGGGGCTACACCTTC
CAISEGPGERGYTF
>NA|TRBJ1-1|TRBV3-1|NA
TGTGCCAGCAGCCAAGGTATAATTCGACAGGCGGGTGCCACTGAAGCTTTCTTT
CASSQGIIRQAGATEAFF
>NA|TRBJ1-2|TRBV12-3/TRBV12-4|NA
TGTGCCAGCAGCTTAGGGGTCGCAAGTTATGGCTACACCTTC
CASSLGVASYGYTF
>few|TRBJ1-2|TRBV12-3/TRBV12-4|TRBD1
TGTGCCAGCAGTCGGACAGGGAGGGCCTATGGCTACACCTTC
CASSRTGRAYGYTF
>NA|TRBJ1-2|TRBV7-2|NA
TGTGCCAGCAGCTCGGGACACCTAGCTAACTATGGCTACACCTTC
CASSSGHLANYGYTF
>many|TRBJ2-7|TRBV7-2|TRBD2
TGTGCCAGCAGCTTAGCTAGCGGGACGAGCTCCTACGAGCAGTACTTC
CASSLASGTSSYEQYF
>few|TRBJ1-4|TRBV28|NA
TGTGCCAGCAGTTTCTTCTCCGGTTTTGCAACTAATGAAAAACTGTTTTTT
CASSFFSGFATNEKLFF
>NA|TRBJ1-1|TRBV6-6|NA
TGTGCCAGCAGTTACGCGGGGGGGACTGAAGCTTTCTTT
CASSYAGGTEAFF
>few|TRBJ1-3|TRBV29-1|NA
TGCAGCGTTGGAGGGGAAGGAACCATATATTTT
CSVGGEGTIYF
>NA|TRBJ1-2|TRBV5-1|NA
TGCGCCAGCAGCTACGGGAATGACTATGGCTACACCTTC
CASSYGNDYGYTF
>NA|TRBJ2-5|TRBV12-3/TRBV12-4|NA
TGTGCCAGCAGACCGGGGGGCCCGGTAGAGACCCAGTACTTC
CASRPGGPVETQYF
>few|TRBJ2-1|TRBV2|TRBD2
TGTGCCAGCCCGCGGGGGACTACCGGGTATGAGCAGTTCTTC
CASPRGTTGYEQFF
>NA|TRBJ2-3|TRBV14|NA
TGTGCCAGCAGCCAAGTTCCAGATACGCAGTATTTT
CASSQVPDTQYF
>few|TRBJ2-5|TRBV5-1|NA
TGCGCCAGCAGCTTGGCCATAGGAGGGGGCTCGTACCAAGAGACCCAGTACTTC
CASSLAIGGGSYQETQYF
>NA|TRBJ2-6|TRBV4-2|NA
TGTGCCAGCAGCCTGACGGTCTCTGGGGCCAACGTCCTGACTTTC
CASSLTVSGANVLTF
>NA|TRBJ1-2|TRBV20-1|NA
TGCAGTGCTAGAACCCAACCGACAAAGTATGGCTACACCTTC
CSARTQPTKYGYTF
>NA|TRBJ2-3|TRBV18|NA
TGTGCCAGCTCACCAGGGTATTCCACAGATACGCAGTATTTT
CASSPGYSTDTQYF
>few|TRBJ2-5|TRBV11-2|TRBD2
TGTGCCAGCAGCTTAGGTGTAGCGGGGGGGGACCAAGAGACCCAGTACTTC
CASSLGVAGGDQETQYF
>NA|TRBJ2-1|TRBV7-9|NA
TGTGCCAGCAACAGCTACAATGAGCAGTTCTTC
CASNSYNEQFF
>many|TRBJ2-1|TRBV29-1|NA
TGCAGCGTTGAACTCAATGAGCAGTTCTTC
CSVELNEQFF
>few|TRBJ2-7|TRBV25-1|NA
TGTGCCAGCAGTGAATCTCACCGGGCTGTCTCCTACGAGCAGTACTTC
CASSESHRAVSYEQYF
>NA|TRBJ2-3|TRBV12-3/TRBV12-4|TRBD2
TGTGCCAGCAGTTTCTCTAGCGGGGGAAGCACAGATACGCAGTATTTT
CASSFSSGGSTDTQYF
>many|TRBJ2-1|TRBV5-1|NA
TGCGCCAGCAGCTCGGACCGCAATGAGCAGTTCTTC
CASSSDRNEQFF
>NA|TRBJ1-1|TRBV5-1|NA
TGCGCCAGCAGCTTGACCCCAGGGAACACTGAAGCTTTCTTT
CASSLTPGNTEAFF
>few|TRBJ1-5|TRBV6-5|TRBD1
TGTGCCAGCAACCCTAGTCAGGGACAGGGCACTCAGCCCCAGCATTTT
CASNPSQGQGTQPQHF
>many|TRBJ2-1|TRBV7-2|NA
TGTGCCAGCACCGCCGGCCGTTACAATGAGCAGTTCTTC
CASTAGRYNEQFF
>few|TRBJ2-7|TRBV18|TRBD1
TGTGCCAGCTCACCATCGACAGGGCGTAACGAGCAGTACTTC
CASSPSTGRNEQYF
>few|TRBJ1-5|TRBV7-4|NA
TGTGCCAGCAGCCTAAAAACAGGGCCCAATCAGCCCCAGCATTTT
CASSLKTGPNQPQHF
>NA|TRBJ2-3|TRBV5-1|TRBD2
TGCGCCAGCATAGGCGGGGGAAGCACAGATACGCAGTATTTT
CASIGGGSTDTQYF
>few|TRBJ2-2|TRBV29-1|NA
TGCAGCGTTCGGCGGGACTCGAACACCGGGGAGCTGTTTTTT
CSVRRDSNTGELFF
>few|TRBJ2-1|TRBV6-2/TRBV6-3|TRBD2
TGTGCCAGCAGAGGCGGGGGGGCCCGATCCTACAATGAGCAGTTCTTC
CASRGGGARSYNEQFF
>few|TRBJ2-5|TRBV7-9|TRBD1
TGTGCCAGCAGCTTAATTGGGGACAGGGGGCAGGCGGAGACCCAGTACTTC
CASSLIGDRGQAETQYF
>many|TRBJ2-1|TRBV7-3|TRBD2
TGTGCCAGCAGCACGACTAGCGGGGGGCCCAATGAGCAGTTCTTC
CASSTTSGGPNEQFF
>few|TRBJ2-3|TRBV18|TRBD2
TGTGCCAGCTCACCACCTAGCGGGGGGTCAGATACGCAGTATTTT
CASSPPSGGSDTQYF
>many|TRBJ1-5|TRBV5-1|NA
TGCGCCAGCAGCGTCGGGGAGCATAGCAATCAGCCCCAGCATTTT
CASSVGEHSNQPQHF